The 26 T cell receptor beta chains given below trace back to one sample, sequenced in a study of technical replicates of blood from several donors. The table came from immunoSEQ multiplex PCR; TCRdb's copy has only in-frame clones and leaves some out. The sample lists about 82,000 clones; over 90% were seen once. Sequencing was done on a sample of T cells isolated from PBMCs. Source of these receptors: a human donor in good health.

J is TRBJ2-7 and V is TRBV4-3, with TRBD2 matching 10 bases. The germline CDR1 and CDR2 sequences are LGHNA and YSLEER. CDR3 length: 15 amino acids. V lost 0 bases, J lost 4 bases, and 3 bases stayed unmatched. In nucleotides, the CDR3 is TGCGCCAGCAGCCAAGAATCTAGCGGGAGATACGAGCAGTACTTC. It encodes CASSQESSGRYEQYF.

The chain uses TRBV28 and TRBJ1-6; 10 nucleotides match TRBD1. Trimming cost V 5 bases and J 9 bases; bases outside gene matches: 1. CDR3 length: 13 amino acids. The germline gives CDR1 MDHEN, CDR2 SYDVKM. The CDR3 protein is CASSRTGGSPLHF. The CDR3 DNA sequence: TGTGCCAGCAGTAGGACAGGGGGTTCACCCCTCCACTTT. The whole variable domain, remainder taken from reference TRBV28 and TRBJ1-6, is DVKVTQSSRYLVKRTGEKVFLECVQDMDHENMFWYRQDPGLGLRLIYFSYDVKMKEKGDIPEGYSVSREKKERFSLILESASTNQTSMYLCASSRTGGSPLHFGNGTRLTVT.

This chain connects TRBV9 to TRBJ1-1, with D uncertain. Germline CDR1 is SGDLS and CDR2 is YYNGEE. V was clipped by 0 bases and J by 0 bases, with 6 bases between them. This CDR3 is 14 amino acids long. CDR3 DNA: TGTGCCAGCAGCGTAGGGCACCTGAACACTGAAGCTTTCTTT. This gives the protein CASSVGHLNTEAFF. Based on the CDR3 plus reference TRBV9 and TRBJ1-1, the full variable domain is DSGVTQTPKHLITATGQRVTLRCSPRSGDLSVYWYQQSLDQGLQFLIQYYNGEERAKGNILERFSAQQFPDLHSELNLSSLELGDSALYFCASSVGHLNTEAFFGQGTRLTVV.

The rearrangement joins TRBV9 to TRBJ2-2; 10 bases are a match to TRBD2. J lost 4 bases, V lost 5 bases, and 5 bases had no gene match. CDR3 length: 15 residues. CDR1 and CDR2 from the germline V gene are SGDLS and YYNGEE. CDR3 coding DNA: TGTGCCAGCAGTACCCTAGCGGGAGTCACCGGGGAGCTGTTTTTT. This translates into CASSTLAGVTGELFF.

This clone was counted a single time. The chain employs TRBV6-6 and TRBJ1-1; no definite D call. The V end was cut by 2 bases, the J end by 3 bases, with 13 bases between. The CDR3 totals 15 residues. Germline CDR1 reads MNHNY; CDR2 reads SVGAGI (reference sequence). CDR3 in amino acids: CASSYPGLGDTEAFF. For the CDR3, the DNA is TGTGCCAGCAGTTACCCGGGCCTCGGGGACACTGAAGCTTTCTTT.

A word on this clone: Distinct nucleotide sequences in the sample also encode this CDR3. As DNA, the CDR3 is TGTGCCAGCAGCTTTACCGGGGACACCGGGGAGCTGTTTTTT. Its translation is CASSFTGDTGELFF. The rearrangement joins TRBV28 to TRBJ2-2, with D perhaps TRBD2 (5 bases). V lost 6 bases and J lost 3, with 11 bases in between. The CDR3 is 14 residues long. From germline, CDR1 is MDHEN and CDR2 SYDVKM.

A few counts support this clone. V and J are TRBV5-1 and TRBJ2-7; the D gene is possibly TRBD1 (5 bases). Germline values: CDR1 SGHRS, CDR2 YFSETQ. The CDR3 is 13 residues long. Trimming shortened V by 0 bases and J by 6 bases, and 10 bases separated the two germline ends. The CDR3 reads CASSLVRQGEQYF. CDR3 bases: TGCGCCAGCAGCTTGGTTCGGCAGGGCGAGCAGTACTTC.

This chain joins TRBV7-8 and TRBJ2-7; maybe TRBD2 (5 bases). The ends were cut back, 3 bases at V and 0 bases at J, with 9 bases in the middle. The CDR3 loop spans 14 amino acids. The germline V gene encodes CDR1 SGHVS and CDR2 FQNEAQ. CDR3 region: CASSLMGSSYEQYF. CDR3 sequence (DNA): TGTGCCAGCAGCTTGATGGGGAGCTCCTACGAGCAGTACTTC.

This sequence joins TRBV7-9 and TRBJ1-2; 12 bases align to TRBD1. The CDR3 is made up of 17 amino acids. Per germline, CDR1 SEHNR and CDR2 FQNEAQ (reference sequence). With V trimmed by 5 bases and J by 5 bases, 12 bases remained unmatched. CDR3 nucleotide sequence: TGTGCCAGCAGCCTCGGGACAGGGGGCCCGCTTTGGTATGGCTACACCTTC. Protein: CASSLGTGGPLWYGYTF.

This rearrangement joins TRBV4-3 to TRBJ2-3; 9 bases line up with TRBD2. CDR1 and CDR2 (germline): LGHNA, YSLEER. The CDR3 is made up of 16 amino acids. V gave up 1 base and J gave up 6 bases; unmatched junction bases: 8. The CDR3 loop reads CASSQGLGGRADTQYF. The CDR3 bases are TGCGCCAGCAGCCAAGGGCTAGGCGGGAGGGCCGATACGCAGTATTTT.

The J gene is TRBJ2-5, the V gene TRBV28, with D tentatively TRBD2 (5 bases). This CDR3 contains 12 residues. Per germline, CDR1 MDHEN and CDR2 SYDVKM. The V and J ends lost 8 bases and 2 bases respectively, with 9 bases between them. CDR3 loop: CASSPGQETQYF. CDR3 nucleotides: TGTGCCAGCTCTCCGGGACAAGAGACCCAGTACTTC.

This chain joins TRBV10-3 and TRBJ1-2; no reliable D call. CDR1 is ENHRY and CDR2 is SYGVKD in the germline V gene. The CDR3 loop spans 14 amino acids. The germline V and J ends were trimmed by 5 bases and 3 bases, with 13 bases remaining between them. The CDR3 region is CAISSGTTYYGYTF. The CDR3 DNA reads TGTGCCATCAGTAGCGGCACAACTTACTATGGCTACACCTTC.

This chain uses TRBV19 with TRBJ2-7, with 12 bases that match TRBD2. CDR3 length: 15 amino acids. CDR1 is LNHDA and CDR2 is SQIVND in the germline V gene (reference sequence). The V segment lost 7 bases and the J segment 4 bases; nucleotides outside the gene matches: 8. Here the CDR3 DNA reads TGTGCCAGTACCCCAGGACTAGCGGGACAATACGAGCAGTACTTC. This gives the protein CASTPGLAGQYEQYF.

The chain has TRBV30 and TRBJ1-1; possibly TRBD1 for D (5 bases). Trimming removed 5 bases from V and 3 bases from J, with 19 bases in between. Germline values: CDR1 GTSNPN, CDR2 SVGIG (reference sequence). There are 15 residues in the CDR3. CDR3 amino acids: CAWHPGGVGDTEAFF. Here the CDR3 DNA reads TGTGCCTGGCACCCGGGGGGGGTAGGAGACACTGAAGCTTTCTTT.

The genes are TRBV7-9 and TRBJ1-1; D is ambiguous. The germline V gene encodes CDR1 SEHNR and CDR2 FQNEAQ (reference sequence). The V and J ends lost 1 base and 13 bases respectively, with 13 bases between them. CDR3 length: 12 amino acids. CDR3 nucleotide sequence: TGTGCCAGCAGCTTAGTTGACGGGAAAGTTTTCTTT. Protein sequence: CASSLVDGKVFF.

V and J are TRBV2 and TRBJ1-5; the D gene is possibly TRBD1 (5 bases). The CDR3 is 13 residues long. V lost 8 bases and J lost 4, with 12 bases in between. CDR1 and CDR2 (germline): SNHLY, FYNNEI. The CDR3: CASHQGLNQPQHF. Here the CDR3 DNA reads TGTGCCAGCCATCAGGGTCTGAATCAGCCCCAGCATTTT.

This chain links TRBV6-1 with TRBJ1-4; D not resolved. Germline lookup yields CDR1 MNHNS and CDR2 SASEGT. Trimming removed 2 bases at V and 7 bases at J, with 20 bases between. The CDR3 is made up of 17 amino acids. The CDR3 reads CASSEPGSPGEGEKLFF. DNA for the CDR3: TGTGCCAGCAGTGAACCTGGGAGTCCGGGAGAGGGTGAAAAACTGTTTTTT.

The chain carries TRBV7-3 and TRBJ2-7; 8 bases match TRBD1. The CDR3 loop spans 16 amino acids. CDR1 and CDR2 from the germline V gene are SGHTA and FQGTGA. The J segment lost 0 bases and the V segment lost 4 bases, leaving 8 bases of the junction unmatched. CDR3 sequence: CASSSGGERTSYEQYF. The CDR3 coding sequence is TGTGCCAGCAGCTCAGGGGGCGAGCGGACCTCCTACGAGCAGTACTTC.

The V gene is TRBV7-9, the J gene TRBJ1-1; D call uncertain. This CDR3 contains 13 residues. Germline CDR1 and CDR2: SEHNR and FQNEAQ (reference sequence). Trimming stripped 5 bases from V and 1 base from J, with 8 bases between. CDR3 in amino acids: CASSHGRNTEAFF. The CDR3 nucleotides are TGTGCCAGCAGCCACGGGAGGAACACTGAAGCTTTCTTT.

The chain couples TRBV5-4 to TRBJ2-5; possibly TRBD2 for D (7 bases). CDR1 is SGHNT and CDR2 is YYREEE in the germline V gene (reference sequence). The CDR3 consists of 14 residues. Trimming cost V 4 bases and J 5 bases, with 15 bases left between them. The CDR3 nucleotides are TGTGCCAGCAGCGCACGGGGGGCAGGGGAGACCCAGTACTTC. As protein: CASSARGAGETQYF.

This chain connects TRBV10-3 to TRBJ2-1, with D uncertain. The V gene's germline CDR1 is ENHRY and CDR2 SYGVKD. V lost 4 bases and J lost 5, with 6 bases in between. This CDR3 is 12 amino acids long. The CDR3 coding sequence is TGTGCCATCAGTGGAAGCCACAATGAGCAGTTCTTC. As protein: CAISGSHNEQFF.

The chain carries TRBV7-2 and TRBJ2-5; the match to TRBD2 covers 8 bases. Germline V lookup: CDR1 SGHTA, CDR2 FQGNSA. J was trimmed by 2 bases and V by 5 bases; bases with no gene match: 4. The CDR3 consists of 14 residues. The CDR3 here is CASSLLAGQETQYF. The CDR3 nucleotides are TGTGCCAGCAGCCTCCTAGCGGGTCAAGAGACCCAGTACTTC.

This chain connects TRBV19 to TRBJ2-6; D unclear. From germline, CDR1 is LNHDA and CDR2 SQIVND (reference sequence). There are 15 residues in the CDR3. The V end was cut by 6 bases, the J end by 4 bases, with 13 bases between. The CDR3 reads CASSSTFRGANVLTF. The CDR3 DNA reads as TGTGCCAGTAGCTCGACATTTAGGGGGGCCAACGTCCTGACTTTC.

A single count supports this clone. V gene TRBV30 combines with J gene TRBJ1-2; D may be TRBD1 (5 bases). In germline, CDR1 is GTSNPN, CDR2 SVGIG (reference sequence). V was cut by 4 bases and J by 0 bases, with 18 bases left in between. CDR3 length: 16 residues. The CDR3 here is CAWTGGGLRTNYGYTF. As DNA, the CDR3 is TGTGCCTGGACGGGCGGGGGACTTCGAACTAACTATGGCTACACCTTC.

The rearrangement uses TRBV7-2 and TRBJ2-1; no reliable D call. The CDR3 contains 13 residues. The V end was cut by 2 bases, the J end by 8 bases, with 10 bases between. Germline CDR1 and CDR2: SGHTA and FQGNSA. The CDR3 loop reads CASSLKRVHEQFF. DNA of the CDR3: TGTGCCAGCAGCTTAAAGCGAGTCCATGAGCAGTTCTTC.

The chain joins TRBV6-6 to TRBJ2-2; 8 bases match TRBD1. Germline loops: CDR1 MNHNY, CDR2 SVGAGI (reference sequence). This CDR3 is 14 amino acids long. V shed 6 bases, J shed 6 bases, and the junction held 6 bases outside the gene matches. The CDR3 DNA is TGTGCCAGCAGAAAGCCAGGGGGCCCCGGGGAGCTGTTTTTT. It specifies CASRKPGGPGELFF.